These 9 T cell receptor beta chains share one sample of origin, sequenced in a study of T cell changes during pregnancy in multiple sclerosis (dated by TCRdb to the late 2010s). Preparation of the library involved the immunoSEQ multiplex PCR assay. In TCRdb, the immuneACCESS table is reduced to in-frame sequences with V and J assigned. These tables do not hold every clone; where another copy was compared, an unresolved V gene accounts for under half, and the others remain unexplained. The sample table holds tens of thousands of clones, of which about 90% were seen once. The ten most abundant clones make up approximately 0.15% of the sample. The specimen comprised CD4+ T cells from peripheral blood mononuclear cells, sampled after pregnancy. These receptors all come from a female donor in good health, enrolled as a control in a pregnancy study.

The chain employs TRBV27 and TRBJ2-7; D not certain. The germline CDR1 and CDR2 sequences are MNHEY and SMNVEV (reference sequence). The V end lost 7 bases, the J end lost 6 bases, and 10 bases lay between the germline ends. The CDR3 covers 11 residues. The CDR3, as DNA: TGTGCCAGCAAGAGTTCTGGCGAGCAGTACTTC. This sequence encodes CASKSSGEQYF.

This clone came up once. J is TRBJ2-5 and V is TRBV5-5; no firm D call. V dropped 4 bases and J dropped 1 base, with 14 bases sitting between them. Germline loops: CDR1 SGHKS, CDR2 YYEKEE (reference sequence). The CDR3 has 15 amino acids. CDR3 sequence reads: CASSPTLSFQETQYF. The DNA of the CDR3 is TGTGCCAGCAGCCCCACTCTATCTTTCCAAGAGACCCAGTACTTC.

V usage is TRBV7-9 and J usage is TRBJ1-1; TRBD1 matches at 10 bases. Germline V gene data show CDR1 as SEHNR and CDR2 as FQNEAQ (reference sequence). This CDR3 is built from 18 residues. The ends lost 6 bases at V and 0 bases at J; junction bases unmatched: 13. The DNA for the CDR3 is TGTGCCAGCAGAAGGATCAAGACAGGGGGCCTCATGAACACTGAAGCTTTCTTT. Amino acid sequence: CASRRIKTGGLMNTEAFF.

The J gene is TRBJ1-4, the V gene TRBV7-8; TRBD1 matches at 9 bases. There are 14 residues in the CDR3. After removal of 7 bases from V and 6 bases from J, the junction contained 6 bases not matched to a gene. Germline V gene data show CDR1 as SGHVS and CDR2 as FQNEAQ. The CDR3 protein is CASTKQGAYEKLFF. The CDR3 region has the DNA TGTGCCAGCACGAAACAGGGGGCTTATGAAAAACTGTTTTTT.

The rearrangement joins TRBV7-2 to TRBJ1-2, with TRBD1 as a possible D gene (6 bases). V lost 8 bases to trimming and J lost 8 bases, with 12 bases between them. The CDR3 length is 11 residues. The germline V gene encodes CDR1 SGHTA and CDR2 FQGNSA. The CDR3 sequence is CASGTGRGYTF. In nucleotides, the CDR3 is TGTGCCAGCGGAACAGGGCGCGGCTACACCTTC.

The chain is built from TRBV2 and TRBJ2-1, with D perhaps matching TRBD1 (5 bases). In germline, CDR1 is SNHLY, CDR2 FYNNEI. V was trimmed by 5 bases and J by 7 bases, leaving 12 bases between them. The CDR3 is 13 residues long. The CDR3 bases are TGTGCCAGCAGTTACCAACCAGGGAATGAGCAGTTCTTC. This translates into CASSYQPGNEQFF. The complete variable domain, with remaining parts taken from reference TRBV2 and TRBJ2-1, reads EPEVTQTPSHQVTQMGQEVILRCVPISNHLYFYWYRQILGQKVEFLVSFYNNEISEKSEIFDDQFSVERPDGSNFTLKIRSTKLEDSAMYFCASSYQPGNEQFFGPGTRLTVL.

The J gene is TRBJ1-2, the V gene TRBV18, with D unclear. The CDR3 has 13 residues. CDR1 is KGHSH, CDR2 LQKENI, per germline. With 3 bases removed from V and 8 bases from J, the gap between germline ends came to 13 bases. DNA for the CDR3: TGTGCCAGCTCACCCGGCCTGTCGGAGGGCTACACCTTC. As protein: CASSPGLSEGYTF.

This clone was seen a handful of times. The chain couples TRBV19 to TRBJ1-1; D ambiguous. Germline loops: CDR1 LNHDA, CDR2 SQIVND (reference sequence). The CDR3 is made up of 13 amino acids. V shed 5 bases and J shed 4 bases, with 11 bases lying between them. The CDR3 coding sequence is TGTGCCAGTAGTCTACGGGAGTCCACTGAAGCTTTCTTT. Its translation is CASSLRESTEAFF.

In DNA, the CDR3 is TGTGCCAGCAGGCTGGACAGCTCCTACGAGCAGTACTTC. Translated: CASRLDSSYEQYF. The chain uses TRBV2 and TRBJ2-7, with a possible D match to TRBD1 (6 bases). Germline assignment: CDR1 SNHLY and CDR2 FYNNEI. This CDR3 region has 13 residues. Trimming took off 6 bases at V and 0 bases at J, with 9 bases between the two ends.